Listed here is a single TCR beta chain. The data were taken from a study of blood T cell repertoires in COVID-19. About the study: T cells, B-cell-depleted T cells, or PBMCs provided the cDNA or gDNA that served as material.

Generated by immunoSEQ multiplex PCR, the TCRdb table keeps only in-frame clones and is missing some. The sample lists some 200,000 clones; 81% were seen once. CDR3 length: 15 residues. The germline CDR1 and CDR2 sequences are SGDLS and YYNGEE. V shed 2 bases and J shed 6 bases, with 16 bases lying between them. The specimen was PBMCs or T cells enriched from blood (not recorded which). The rearrangement links TRBV9 to TRBJ2-3; maybe TRBD2 (5 bases). The TCR was taken from a man between 35 and 55 years old who had recovered from COVID-19. CDR3 nucleotides: TGTGCCAGCAGCGTTTACGGCAGATGGGAGGATACGCAGTATTTT. It encodes CASSVYGRWEDTQYF. The variable domain in full, completed from reference TRBV9 and TRBJ2-3, reads DSGVTQTPKHLITATGQRVTLRCSPRSGDLSVYWYQQSLDQGLQFLIQYYNGEERAKGNILERFSAQQFPDLHSELNLSSLELGDSALYFCASSVYGRWEDTQYFGPGTRLTVL.